A selection of T cell receptor beta chains follows, all from one sample in a study of blood T cell repertoires in COVID-19. The assay was immunoSEQ multiplex PCR, and TCRdb's table has in-frame clones only and misses some. The sample consists of around 360,000 clones, over 75% of them appearing once. Sequenced: PBMCs or T cells enriched from blood (not recorded which). Every receptor here comes from a man aged 40-55 years in a cohort exposed to, infected with or recovered from COVID-19 (not recorded which). The CDR3 runs from the conserved cysteine through the conserved F or W. D genes are given only for firm matches. The size of a clone is reported for some rows only, either as once, few or many, or as a class for expanded clones.

clone_size j_call d_call v_call cdr3_nt cdr3_aa
- TRBJ2-4 TRBD1 TRBV28 TGTGCCAGCAGACTACCGGGACAGGGGAAAAACATTCAGTACTTC CASRLPGQGKNIQYF
- TRBJ1-4 TRBD1 TRBV9 TGTGCCAGCAGCGCCCAGGGACAGCCTAATGAAAAACTGTTTTTT CASSAQGQPNEKLFF
- TRBJ2-7 - TRBV3-1/TRBV3-2 TGTGCCAGCAGCCAAGGGGACTCCGCCTACGAGCAGTACTTC CASSQGDSAYEQYF
- TRBJ2-5 - TRBV6-5 TGTGCCAGCAGTTACGAGGTCGGGGAGACCCAGTACTTC CASSYEVGETQYF
- TRBJ2-3 TRBD2 TRBV2 TGTGCCAGCACGGAGGGACTAGCGGGAGCTACAGATACGCAGTATTTT CASTEGLAGATDTQYF
- TRBJ1-6 - TRBV7-9 TGTGCCAGCAGCTTAAAACCAAGAGGTTCACCCCTCCACTTT CASSLKPRGSPLHF
- TRBJ1-4 - TRBV24-1 TGTGCCACCAGTGACGGAGCCATTGGGGAAAAACTGTTTTTT CATSDGAIGEKLFF
- TRBJ1-6 TRBD1 TRBV4-2 TGTGCCAGCAGCCAAGAAAGGGGGCATAGGAGGGGAACCCTCCACTTT CASSQERGHRRGTLHF
- TRBJ2-3 - TRBV6-5 TGTGCCAGCAGGACAGGAGGCGATACGCAGTATTTT CASRTGGDTQYF
- TRBJ2-1 - TRBV5-1 TGCGCCAGCAGCCCTAACGGGGGAGGTGAGCAGTTCTTC CASSPNGGGEQFF
- TRBJ2-7 - TRBV30 TGTGCCTGGGCAGGGGGGTCCTACGAGCAGTACTTC CAWAGGSYEQYF
- TRBJ1-2 - TRBV28 TGTGCCAGCAGTGTAAACAGGGCCGGTGGCTACACCTTC CASSVNRAGGYTF
- TRBJ1-4 - TRBV28 TGTGCCAGCACCCGGGGGGGGGTGCCCGCAACTAATGAAAAACTGTTTTTT CASTRGGVPATNEKLFF
- TRBJ2-3 - TRBV5-1 TGCGCCAGCAGCTCTTCCAGGGGCGCCGCACAAGATACGCAGTATTTT CASSSSRGAAQDTQYF
- TRBJ2-1 - TRBV11-2 TGTGCCAGCAGCCCCTCGGACAGATACAATGAGCAGTTCTTC CASSPSDRYNEQFF
- TRBJ2-2 - TRBV4-2 TGTGCCAGCAGCCAAGATATGCCAGGGCCCGCGAACACCGGGGAGCTGTTTTTT CASSQDMPGPANTGELFF
- TRBJ2-1 TRBD2 TRBV5-4 TGTGCCAGCAGCATTCAAGCGGGAGACGGTGAGCAGTTCTTC CASSIQAGDGEQFF
- TRBJ1-2 TRBD1 TRBV7-9 TGTGCCAGCAGCTTAGCGAGGGGGCCGGGAGGCTACACCTTC CASSLARGPGGYTF
- TRBJ1-5 TRBD1 TRBV6-5 TGTGCCAGCAGCCCCGGGACAGGAAATCAGCCCCAGCATTTT CASSPGTGNQPQHF
- TRBJ1-4 TRBD1 TRBV5-1 TGCGCCAGCAGCTTCGGGACAGGGGACGAAAAACTGTTTTTT CASSFGTGDEKLFF
- TRBJ2-7 TRBD2 TRBV28 TGTGCCAGCACAGAGGCGGGGGGCGCCTACGAGCAGTACTTC CASTEAGGAYEQYF
- TRBJ2-5 TRBD2 TRBV5-1 TGCGCCAGCAGCTTGGGAAGAGCGGGGCGACAAGAGACCCAGTACTTC CASSLGRAGRQETQYF
- TRBJ1-2 - TRBV30 TGTGCCTGGAGTGTACTTGGGGGGGCCCGTTCCTATGGCTACACCTTC CAWSVLGGARSYGYTF
once TRBJ2-7 - TRBV11-1 TGTGCCAGCGCGGCCTCGAACGAGCAGTACTTC CASAASNEQYF
few TRBJ2-7 - TRBV28 TGTGCCAGCAGTCCCCGACAAGACTCCTACGAGCAGTACTTC CASSPRQDSYEQYF
- TRBJ1-1 - TRBV7-2 TGTGCCAGCAGCTTAAATCCAGGGCAAGAGATTGAAGCTTTCTTT CASSLNPGQEIEAFF
- TRBJ1-2 - TRBV28 TGTGCCAGCTCTACGCCGGGGAACTATGGCTACACCTTC CASSTPGNYGYTF
- TRBJ2-1 TRBD2 TRBV11-2 TGTGCCAGCAGCTCCCGACTAGCGGGAGGGCCGGCTGAGCAGTTCTTC CASSSRLAGGPAEQFF
- TRBJ2-7 - TRBV29-1 TGCAGCGTTCCCGGGGAAACATACGAGCAGTACTTC CSVPGETYEQYF
once TRBJ2-1 TRBD2 TRBV7-9 TGTGCCAGCAGCTCCCCCGGGACTAGCATTGAGCAGTTCTTC CASSSPGTSIEQFF
- TRBJ1-5 TRBD1 TRBV19 TGTGCCAGTAGAAACACAGGGGGCGCGGGGCAGCCCCAGCATTTT CASRNTGGAGQPQHF
- TRBJ2-7 - TRBV6-5 TGTGCCAGCAGTTACTCTTCTAGCAGAGCCTACGAGCAGTACTTC CASSYSSSRAYEQYF
- TRBJ2-5 TRBD2 TRBV27 TGTGCCAGCAGTTTGAGACTAGCGGGAGTTGAAGAGACCCAGTACTTC CASSLRLAGVEETQYF
- TRBJ2-2 TRBD1 TRBV29-1 TGCAGCGCCGGACAGGGGTTGGGCACCGGGGAGCTGTTTTTT CSAGQGLGTGELFF
- TRBJ1-1 - TRBV4-1 TGCGCCAGCAGCCCCGGGAGGACCCGGGCCAACACTGAAGCTTTCTTT CASSPGRTRANTEAFF
once TRBJ2-7 - TRBV5-1 TGCGCCAGCAGGTTTCAGTCCTACGAGCAGTACTTC CASRFQSYEQYF
- TRBJ1-1 - TRBV7-8 TGTGCCAGCAGCTTAGTTCAAGGGGTACGCACTGAAGCTTTCTTT CASSLVQGVRTEAFF
- TRBJ1-1 - TRBV9 TGTGCCAGCAGCCCTCGACTCCTCGGGGGCACTGAAGCTTTCTTT CASSPRLLGGTEAFF
- TRBJ2-7 - TRBV7-9 TGTGCCAGCAGCCGAGGGTGGGAGCAGTACTTC CASSRGWEQYF
once TRBJ1-2 - TRBV30 TGTGCCAAAACGACGGGAGCTGGCTACACCTTC CAKTTGAGYTF
- TRBJ2-3 TRBD2 TRBV6-5 TGTGCCAGGGGAGCGGGAGACACAGATACGCAGTATTTT CARGAGDTDTQYF
- TRBJ2-1 TRBD2 TRBV18 TGTGCCAGCTCACCACGACTAGCGGAAAACAATGAGCAGTTCTTC CASSPRLAENNEQFF
- TRBJ2-2 - TRBV5-1 TGCGCCAGCAGCTCAGGGAATAGCGGGGAGCTGTTTTTT CASSSGNSGELFF
- TRBJ2-7 - TRBV24-1 TGTGCCACCAAATCACGTGTCAGGGAACACTCCTACGAGCAGTACTTC CATKSRVREHSYEQYF
- TRBJ2-7 - TRBV5-4 TGTGCCAGCAGCGTGCAACAGGAGCAGTACTTC CASSVQQEQYF
few TRBJ2-7 TRBD1 TRBV6-1 TGTGCCAGCAGTGAATGGGGACAGGGGCCCTACGAGCAGTACTTC CASSEWGQGPYEQYF
- TRBJ1-2 - TRBV19 TGTGCCAGTAGTTTAAAGACAGCCGGAAACTATGGCTACACCTTC CASSLKTAGNYGYTF